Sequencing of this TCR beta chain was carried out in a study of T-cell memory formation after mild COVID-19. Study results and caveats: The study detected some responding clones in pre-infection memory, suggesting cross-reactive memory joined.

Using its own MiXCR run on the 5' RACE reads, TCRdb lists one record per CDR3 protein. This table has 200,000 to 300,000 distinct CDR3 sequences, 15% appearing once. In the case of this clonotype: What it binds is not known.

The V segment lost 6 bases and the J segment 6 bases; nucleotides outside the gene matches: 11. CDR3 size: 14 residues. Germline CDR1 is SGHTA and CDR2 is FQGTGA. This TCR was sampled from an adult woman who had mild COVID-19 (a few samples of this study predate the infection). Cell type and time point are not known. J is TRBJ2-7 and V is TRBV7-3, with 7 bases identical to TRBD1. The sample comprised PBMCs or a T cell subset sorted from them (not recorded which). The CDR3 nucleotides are TGTGCCAGCAGGTCCGGGACAGCCCTCTCCGAGCAGTACTTC. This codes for CASRSGTALSEQYF.